This TCR beta chain was obtained from a study of blood T cells in healthy people across ages. The study's findings and limits: A strong correlation between TCR beta diversity and naive T cell percentage was seen. Expanded clonotype changes were possibly confounded by unknown donor CMV status. More naive CD4+ cells and higher diversity were found in long-lived than in aged donors.

Turning to this clonotype: As yet, its antigen is unknown.

The second PCR ran about 6 to 11 cycles with a sample-barcoded 5' primer and J-beta primers. One entry per CDR3 protein results from TCRdb running MiXCR on the 5' RACE reads. The sample yields hundreds of thousands of distinct CDR3 sequences, more than 50% seen once. This CDR3 is built from 16 residues. Germline CDR1 SGHTA, CDR2 FQGNSA. V was cut by 2 bases and J by 1 base, with 12 bases left in between. Source material: blood. The TCR sequence derives from a man aged 40-50 years in good health. The chain employs TRBV7-2 and TRBJ1-5, with D unclear. CDR3 sequence: CASSLRSLGSNQPQHF. CDR3 DNA sequence: TGTGCCAGCAGCTTAAGGTCCCTTGGGAGCAATCAGCCCCAGCATTTT.